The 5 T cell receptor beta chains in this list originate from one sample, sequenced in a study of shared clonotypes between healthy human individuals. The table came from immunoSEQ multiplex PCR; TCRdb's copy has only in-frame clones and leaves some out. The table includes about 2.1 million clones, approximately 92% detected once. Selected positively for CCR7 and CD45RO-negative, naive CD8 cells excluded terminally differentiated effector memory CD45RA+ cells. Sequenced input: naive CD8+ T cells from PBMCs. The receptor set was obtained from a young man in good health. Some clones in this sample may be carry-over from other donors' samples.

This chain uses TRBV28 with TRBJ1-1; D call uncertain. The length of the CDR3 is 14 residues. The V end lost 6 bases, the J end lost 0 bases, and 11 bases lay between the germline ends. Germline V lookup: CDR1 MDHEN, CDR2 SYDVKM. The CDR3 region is CASSPTLMNTEAFF. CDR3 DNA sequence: TGTGCCAGCAGCCCGACCCTAATGAACACTGAAGCTTTCTTT.

The CDR3 bases are TGTGCCAGCAGTGACCGGACAGGGGGAGACCCCTACTATGGCTACACCTTC. Translation gives CASSDRTGGDPYYGYTF. The rearrangement uses TRBV27 and TRBJ1-2, with 10 bases matching TRBD1. Trimming at V came to 5 bases and at J to 3 bases, leaving 12 bases not matched to a gene. This CDR3 has 17 amino acids. Germline V gives CDR1 MNHEY, CDR2 SMNVEV (reference sequence).

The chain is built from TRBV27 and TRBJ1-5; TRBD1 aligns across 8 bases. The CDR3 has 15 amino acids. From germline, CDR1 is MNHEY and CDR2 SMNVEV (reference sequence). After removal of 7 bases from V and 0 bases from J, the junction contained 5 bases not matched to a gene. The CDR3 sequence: CASKWTGPSNQPQHF. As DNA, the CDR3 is TGTGCCAGCAAGTGGACAGGGCCTAGCAATCAGCCCCAGCATTTT.

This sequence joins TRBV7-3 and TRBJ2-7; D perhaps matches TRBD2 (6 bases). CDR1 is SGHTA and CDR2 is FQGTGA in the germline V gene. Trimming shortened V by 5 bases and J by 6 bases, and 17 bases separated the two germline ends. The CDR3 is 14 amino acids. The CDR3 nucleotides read TGTGCCAGCAGCCCGCCAGGAGGGGACGGCGAGCAGTACTTC. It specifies CASSPPGGDGEQYF.

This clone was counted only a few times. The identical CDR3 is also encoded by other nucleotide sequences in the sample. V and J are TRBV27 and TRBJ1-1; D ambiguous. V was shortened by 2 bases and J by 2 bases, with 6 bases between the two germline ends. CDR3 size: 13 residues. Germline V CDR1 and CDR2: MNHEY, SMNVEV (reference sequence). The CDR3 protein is CASSLPGNTEAFF. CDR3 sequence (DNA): TGTGCCAGCAGTTTACCGGGAAACACTGAAGCTTTCTTT.